The rows below give T cell receptor beta chains drawn from one sample of a study of response to subunit inactivated influenza vaccine. TCRdb independently ran MiXCR on the RT-PCR reads; one entry per CDR3 protein. The data contain approximately 530,000 distinct CDR3 sequences, more than 7% of them seen just once; the ten biggest clones take up roughly 14%. This material consisted of PBMCs from blood, taken about 24 months after vaccination. The receptors come from a man between 50 and 75 years old who received an inactivated influenza vaccine. Each CDR3 is given with its conserved first and last residue. The order of the fields is clone size, V gene, D gene, J gene, CDR3 DNA, CDR3 protein. The D gene is left open where the match is weak. A row's size may be missing; if present it is once, few, many or a size class.

-	TRBV18	-	TRBJ2-2	TGTGCCAGCTCATCTCCAGGGGGGGGACCGACCGGGGAGCTGTTTTTT	CASSSPGGGPTGELFF
-	TRBV5-1	-	TRBJ2-1	TGCGCCAGCAGCTTGGGCGGGGTAGTGAACTATGAGCAGTTCTTC	CASSLGGVVNYEQFF
few	TRBV4-2	-	TRBJ2-2	TGTGCCAGCAGCCAAGTACCAGACCTAAACACCGGGGAGCTGTTTTTT	CASSQVPDLNTGELFF
-	TRBV6-7	TRBD1	TRBJ1-1	TGTGCCAGCAGTCCCTTGGGACAGGGGCGTCGGAACACTGAAGCTTTCTTT	CASSPLGQGRRNTEAFF
few	TRBV11-2	-	TRBJ2-3	TGTGCCAGCAGCTTATTACTAGTCGGTGGCACAGATACGCAGTATTTT	CASSLLLVGGTDTQYF
many	TRBV5-1	-	TRBJ2-3	TGCGCCAGCAGCTTCCCTCAGGTGGATACGCAGTATTTT	CASSFPQVDTQYF
few	TRBV7-9	-	TRBJ2-1	TGTGCCAGCGCGATACAAGCCTACAATGAGCAGTTCTTC	CASAIQAYNEQFF
-	TRBV5-1	-	TRBJ2-2	TGCGCCAGCACCCCGGACGGCCAGGGGAACACCGGGGAGCTGTTTTTT	CASTPDGQGNTGELFF
-	TRBV7-2	-	TRBJ1-1	TGTGCCAGCGACCTAAGGGGGAGTAGCACTGAAGCTTTCTTT	CASDLRGSSTEAFF
-	TRBV6-5	-	TRBJ1-2	TGTGCCAGCAGTTACTCGAGGCAGGGTGGCGGCTACACCTTC	CASSYSRQGGGYTF
few	TRBV9	-	TRBJ1-2	TGTGCCAGCAGCGTGGGAAGGGCATCAAGGTTGGGTGGCTACACCTTC	CASSVGRASRLGGYTF
-	TRBV4-2	TRBD2	TRBJ2-5	TGTGCCAGCAGCCAAGGAGTAGCGGGAGGTCCAGAGACCCAGTACTTC	CASSQGVAGGPETQYF
-	TRBV7-2	-	TRBJ1-1	TGTGCCAGCAGCTTAGGGGCAGGTGAAGCTTTCTTT	CASSLGAGEAFF
-	TRBV7-9	TRBD2	TRBJ2-7	TGTGCCAGCAGCGGCGGTGGGCGGGAGCGAACCTACGAGCAGTACTTC	CASSGGGRERTYEQYF
-	TRBV6-5	TRBD2	TRBJ2-1	TGTGCCAGCAGTTCCCGTAGCGGGAGTTACAATGAGCAGTTCTTC	CASSSRSGSYNEQFF
-	TRBV7-6	-	TRBJ1-5	TGTGCCAGCAGCTGGACGGGAGTTCAGCTCCAGCATTTT	CASSWTGVQLQHF
-	TRBV5-1	TRBD1	TRBJ2-5	TGCGCCAGCAGCGCCGGGACAGGGAGAGGAGAGACCCAGTACTTC	CASSAGTGRGETQYF
many	TRBV28	-	TRBJ2-1	TGTGCCAGCAGTTATCTAAGGGGTAACTACAATGAGCAGTTCTTC	CASSYLRGNYNEQFF
-	TRBV20-1	TRBD2	TRBJ2-1	TGCAGTGCCGAACCTCTAGCGGGAGCTAACAATGAGCAGTTCTTC	CSAEPLAGANNEQFF
few	TRBV12-3/TRBV12-4	-	TRBJ2-1	TGTGCCAGCAGTTCAGGACTAACGTTCTACAATGAGCAGTTCTTC	CASSSGLTFYNEQFF
few	TRBV12-3/TRBV12-4	-	TRBJ1-6	TGTGCCAGCAGCCTAGGATATCAATCACCCCTCCACTTT	CASSLGYQSPLHF
few	TRBV11-2	-	TRBJ2-7	TGTGCCAGCAGCCCGGTCGCCTACGAGCAGTACTTC	CASSPVAYEQYF
many	TRBV29-1	-	TRBJ2-5	TGCAGCGTTGAGGCGGGTAGAGAGACCCAGTACTTC	CSVEAGRETQYF
-	TRBV7-2	-	TRBJ1-1	TGTGCCAGCAGCCAAATGGGGCGGCTACACACTGAAGCTTTCTTT	CASSQMGRLHTEAFF
many	TRBV10-2	-	TRBJ1-1	TGCGCCAGCGGAGAGGGGGTTATGAACACTGAAGCTTTCTTT	CASGEGVMNTEAFF
few	TRBV7-8	-	TRBJ1-1	TGTGCCAGCAGCTTAACGGGGGGTCTCGGGTACACTGAAGCTTTCTTT	CASSLTGGLGYTEAFF
few	TRBV10-3	TRBD1	TRBJ2-1	TGTGCCATCAGTGATTCAGCCTTCCGGGACAGCTTGGGGAATGAGCAGTTCTTC	CAISDSAFRDSLGNEQFF
-	TRBV28	-	TRBJ2-1	TGTGCCAGCATTCCCCCCGGCGCTCACTCCTACAATGAGCAGTTCTTC	CASIPPGAHSYNEQFF
-	TRBV20-1	-	TRBJ2-5	TGCAGCAGCTGGAGGGCTGGGAAAGAGACCCAGTACTTC	CSSWRAGKETQYF
many	TRBV7-2	TRBD2	TRBJ2-1	TGTGCCAGCAGCTTAATGACTAGCGGTTCCTACAATGAGCAGTTCTTC	CASSLMTSGSYNEQFF
many	TRBV4-3	-	TRBJ2-5	TGCGCCAGCAGCCAAGATGGGCGGGTCGGAGAGACCCAGTACTTC	CASSQDGRVGETQYF
many	TRBV3-1	-	TRBJ2-7	TGTGCCAGCAGCCAAGATCGGGGCCAGAGCTCCTACGAGCAGTACTTC	CASSQDRGQSSYEQYF
few	TRBV28	-	TRBJ2-7	TGTGCCAGCAGTTTAAAGCTAGCCCGACAACAGTACTTC	CASSLKLARQQYF
-	TRBV20-1	-	TRBJ1-2	TGCAGTGCTGGTGACTACAGCGCTTCTGGCTACACCTTC	CSAGDYSASGYTF
-	TRBV7-2	-	TRBJ1-2	TGTGCCAGCAGCTTAGCGCGTGGAGAGGAGGGCTACACCTTC	CASSLARGEEGYTF
once	TRBV27	-	TRBJ2-7	TGTGCCTGCAGTTCATTAGGGTCCCTGGGGAGCTCCTACGAGCAGTACTTC	CACSSLGSLGSSYEQYF
-	TRBV20-1	TRBD2	TRBJ2-5	TGCAGTGCTAATAATCTAGCGGAGGAGACCCAGTACTTC	CSANNLAEETQYF
-	TRBV12-3/TRBV12-4	-	TRBJ1-4	TGTGCCAGCAGTTTAAGGGGGGGAGGGGCGCTGGAGGAGGAAAAACTGTTTTTT	CASSLRGGGALEEEKLFF
few	TRBV5-1	-	TRBJ1-2	TGCGCCAGCAGCTTGGGGACGGGGCGCAAGGATGTGTACACCTTC	CASSLGTGRKDVYTF
-	TRBV20-1	-	TRBJ2-3	TGCAGTGCCCAACAAGGTTCTGCTAGCACAGATACGCAGTATTTT	CSAQQGSASTDTQYF
many	TRBV12-3/TRBV12-4	-	TRBJ2-1	TGTGCCAGCAGCCCTCCCCGCCCGGGAAACAATGAGCAGTTCTTC	CASSPPRPGNNEQFF
few	TRBV5-6	-	TRBJ1-1	TGTGCCAGCAGCTTGTGGGGGGGAAGCGTCACTGAAGCTTTCTTT	CASSLWGGSVTEAFF
-	TRBV5-1	-	TRBJ2-2	TGCGCCAGCAGCTTGGCCGGGAAGGTGGACACCGGGGAGCTGTTTTTT	CASSLAGKVDTGELFF
few	TRBV7-2	-	TRBJ2-7	TGTGCCAGCAGCCCCGGGATGACCTACGAGCAGTACTTC	CASSPGMTYEQYF
many	TRBV7-3	-	TRBJ2-1	TGTGCCAGCAGCCTTAGTAGGGGAAATGAGCAGTTCTTC	CASSLSRGNEQFF
few	TRBV18	-	TRBJ2-3	TGTGCCAGCTCATCAGGCGCCTCCGATACGCAGTATTTT	CASSSGASDTQYF
few	TRBV9	TRBD2	TRBJ2-7	TGTGCCAGCAGCGTAGGGTCCGGGGGGGCTTACGAGCAGTACTTC	CASSVGSGGAYEQYF
few	TRBV12-2	-	TRBJ2-3	TGTGCAAGTCGCTTAATAGGATGCGGGGCACAAAGCACAGATACGCAGTATTTT	CASRLIGCGAQSTDTQYF
many	TRBV15	-	TRBJ1-6	TGTGCCACCAGCAGAAGTTTGGGACCGGATAATTCACCCCTCCACTTT	CATSRSLGPDNSPLHF
-	TRBV2	-	TRBJ1-2	TGTGCCAGCAGTGAAGAGAACTATGGCTACACCTTC	CASSEENYGYTF
-	TRBV12-3/TRBV12-4	-	TRBJ2-2	TGTGCCAGCAGTTCACATAGTGGGGCGTACACCGGGGAGCTGTTTTTT	CASSSHSGAYTGELFF
-	TRBV6-5	-	TRBJ1-1	TGTGCCAGCAGTTCGCCCCATCGGGGGAGCACTGAAGCTTTCTTT	CASSSPHRGSTEAFF
-	TRBV27	-	TRBJ2-1	TGTGCCAGCAGTCCAAAGTATTGGGGCAGACCGGACTACAATGAGCAGTTCTTC	CASSPKYWGRPDYNEQFF